This TCR beta chain was identified in a study of post-analysis software for immune sequencing data. The CDR3 is 16 amino acids. Germline-derived CDR1 and CDR2 are SGHAT and FQDESV (reference sequence). V was clipped by 5 bases and J by 7 bases; unmatched bases: 10. Study-level points and caveats: A handful of TRBV segments, including TRBV5-6, TRBV5-1 and TRBV20-1, were more frequent in patients than controls.

As regards this clonotype: Its antigen is still unknown.

Included in the TCR beta cDNA libraries were unique molecular identifiers. MiXCR, applied by TCRdb to the PCR reads, yields one record per CDR3 protein. This table holds hundreds of thousands of distinct CDR3 sequences, less than 45% found once. The receptor was isolated from a girl between 5 and 17 years old with multiple sclerosis. The rearrangement links TRBV11-1 to TRBJ2-1; 11 positions agree with TRBD1. What was sequenced was blood. CDR3 protein: CASSVTPGQGGNEQFF. Written as DNA, the CDR3 is TGTGCCAGCAGCGTCACCCCGGGACAGGGGGGGAATGAGCAGTTCTTC.